This T cell receptor (beta chain) was retrieved from a study of cytomegalovirus exposure and HLA in healthy donors. Background on the study: HLA-typed donors contributed about 85 million unique TCRs, which were held in an early data release.

The CDR3 runs 11 residues. The ends were cut back, 4 bases at V and 4 bases at J, with 6 bases in the middle. Germline CDR1 and CDR2: SGHNT and YYREEE (reference sequence). Concerning this clone: The target antigen is unknown.

It was with 60 Vbeta and 13 Jbeta primers that the PCR ran. The authors' processing: In a later analysis, tens of millions of unique TCR beta chains included roughly 11 million shared by two or more donors. The protocol was immunoSEQ multiplex PCR, while the TCRdb copy is restricted to in-frame clones and leaves out a portion. For V, J and clone size, that table is used; D and trimming come from the DNA. The table shows roughly 150,000 clones, with about 10% occurring only once. Study observations and caveats: A previous analysis found most TCR beta V segments productive roughly 87% or roughly 30% of the time. Follow-up analysis seemed to connect common viral pathogens with several of the most significant clusters identified.

This clonotype was sampled from a man aged 50-60 years in good health and CMV-seronegative. The chain uses TRBV5-4 and TRBJ2-7; D is unresolved. Material: PBMCs. The CDR3 DNA reads as TGTGCCAGCAGCAAAGAGTACGAGCAGTACTTC. Protein: CASSKEYEQYF.